A selection of T cell receptor beta chains follows, all from one sample in a study of monozygotic twins with inflammatory bowel disease. TCRdb re-analyzed the 5' RACE reads; it lists each CDR3 protein once, without DNA. Its listing shows about 380,000 distinct CDR3 sequences. Sequenced sample: blood. Receptor source: a human donor with ulcerative colitis or Crohn's disease, or a healthy co-twin of an affected twin (not recorded which). CDR3s include the opening cysteine and the closing phenylalanine or tryptophan. Each record gives: V gene, J gene, CDR3 protein.

TRBV5-1	TRBJ2-2	CASSLAQTRTGGNTGELFF
TRBV12-3/TRBV12-4	TRBJ1-1	CASSLRAGGLNTEAFF
TRBV7-6	TRBJ2-3	CASSWQGTDTQYF
TRBV30	TRBJ2-1	CAYRDRALISYNEQFF
TRBV29-1	TRBJ2-3	CSVPAGTDTQYF
TRBV7-9	TRBJ2-5	CASSFREKETQYF
TRBV12-3/TRBV12-4	TRBJ1-5	CASKKTGGYQPQHF
TRBV20-1	TRBJ2-5	CSAGKTSRGFEQETQYF
TRBV11-2	TRBJ2-1	CASSSRSGGAYNEQFF
TRBV11-2	TRBJ2-4	CASSPRGGGNIQYF
TRBV5-1	TRBJ1-4	CASSRGTATNEKLFF
TRBV7-6	TRBJ1-5	CASSESPHQPQHF
TRBV7-3	TRBJ1-1	CASSYTPGVGTEAFF
TRBV5-6	TRBJ1-2	CASRVDNGYGYTF
TRBV21-1	TRBJ1-5	CASSTRGRGASNQPQHF
TRBV12-3/TRBV12-4	TRBJ2-2	CASSSRDRGFNGELFF
TRBV5-1	TRBJ2-5	CASSPGQGTRKETQYF
TRBV9	TRBJ1-2	CASSVVSTVFGYTF
TRBV7-2	TRBJ1-3	CASSPSISIGNTIYF
TRBV5-1	TRBJ2-5	CASSLFGAKQETQYF
TRBV2	TRBJ1-5	CASSRRDHSNQPQHF
TRBV5-1	TRBJ2-1	CASREYTGSINEQFF
TRBV6-5	TRBJ2-7	CASSYSSRGTYEQYF
TRBV5-1	TRBJ1-5	CASSLMGYSNQPQHF
TRBV7-8	TRBJ1-1	CASSLAIATEAFF
TRBV7-9	TRBJ1-1	CASSPYVQGIGTEAFF
TRBV5-1	TRBJ2-7	CASSLADGEQYF
TRBV3-1	TRBJ2-4	CASRLAGGQNIQYF
TRBV20-1	TRBJ1-5	CSARDWVGGNQPQHF
TRBV24-1	TRBJ2-1	CATSDPTGGVEQFF
TRBV11-2	TRBJ2-1	CASSLSGQVGNEQFF